This entry concerns a single TCR beta chain. CDR1 and CDR2 from the germline V gene are LNHDA and SQIVND (reference sequence). Trimming cost V 5 bases and J 5 bases, with 12 bases left between them. CDR3 length: 14 residues. Methods used by the authors: The authors estimated nucleated cell counts from reference gene primer amplification. This table comes from immunoSEQ multiplex PCR, and its TCRdb copy is limited to in-frame clones, with some not included. The D gene and trimming were derived from the DNA, and the V and J assignments and clone size from that table. The sample lists 180,000 or so clones, approximately 89% seen once, with roughly 8% in the top ten. These data belong to a study of blood T cell repertoires in COVID-19. Whole-study context: Collection of acute and convalescent COVID-19 samples took place in the United States, Italy and Spain. The analysed material was cDNA or gDNA that came from T cells, B-cell-depleted T cells, or PBMCs.

This clonotype was obtained from an older woman with acute or convalescent COVID-19. The chain has TRBV19 and TRBJ1-4, with D possibly matching TRBD1 (6 bases). The sample consisted of peripheral blood. The CDR3 DNA reads TGTGCCAGTAGTGCACAGGGACTAAATGAAAAACTGTTTTTT. It translates to CASSAQGLNEKLFF.